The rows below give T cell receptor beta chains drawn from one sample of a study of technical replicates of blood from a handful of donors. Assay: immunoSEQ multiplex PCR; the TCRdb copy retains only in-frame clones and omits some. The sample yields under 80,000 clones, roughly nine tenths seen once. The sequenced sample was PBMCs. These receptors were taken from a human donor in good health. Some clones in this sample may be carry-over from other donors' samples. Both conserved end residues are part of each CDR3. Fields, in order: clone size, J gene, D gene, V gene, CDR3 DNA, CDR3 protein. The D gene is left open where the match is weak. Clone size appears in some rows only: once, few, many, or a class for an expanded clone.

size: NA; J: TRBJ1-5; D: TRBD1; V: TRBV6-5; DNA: TGTGCCAGCTTACAGGGGTTTGGGGATCAGCCCCAGCATTTT; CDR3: CASLQGFGDQPQHF
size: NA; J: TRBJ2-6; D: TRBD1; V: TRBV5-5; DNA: TGTGCCAGCAGTACCGGGACAGGGGGATCTGGGGCCAACGTCCTGACTTTC; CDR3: CASSTGTGGSGANVLTF
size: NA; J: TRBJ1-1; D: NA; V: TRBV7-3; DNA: TGTGCCAGCAGCTTAAGGAGGCGGGGGGCGAACACTGAAGCTTTCTTT; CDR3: CASSLRRRGANTEAFF
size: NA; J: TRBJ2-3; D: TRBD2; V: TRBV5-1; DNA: TGCGCCAGCAGCTCCACAGCGGGGGGAGGACTCACAGATACGCAGTATTTT; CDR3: CASSSTAGGGLTDTQYF
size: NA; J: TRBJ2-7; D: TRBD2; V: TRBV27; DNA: TGTGCCAGCAGTCCCCGTTTTGGGACTAGCGGCGCCTACGAGCAGTACTTC; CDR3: CASSPRFGTSGAYEQYF
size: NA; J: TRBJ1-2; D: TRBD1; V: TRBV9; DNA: TGTGCCAGCAGTGCTGGGACAGGGGTCCAGGGCTACACCTTC; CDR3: CASSAGTGVQGYTF
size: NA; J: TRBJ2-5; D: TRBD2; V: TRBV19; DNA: TGTGCCAGTAGTCCCCAATCGGCGGGGGGAGAGACCCAGTACTTC; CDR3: CASSPQSAGGETQYF
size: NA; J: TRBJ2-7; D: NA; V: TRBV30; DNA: TGTGCCTGGAGTGTACCCCCCCAGAGGTACGAGCAGTACTTC; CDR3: CAWSVPPQRYEQYF
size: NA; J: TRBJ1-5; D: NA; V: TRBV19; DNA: TGTGCCAGTAGTAGAGTCTTCAATCAGCCCCAGCATTTT; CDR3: CASSRVFNQPQHF
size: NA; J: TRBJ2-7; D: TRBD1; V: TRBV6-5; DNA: TGTGCCAGCAGTTACCAGATCAGGGGGCTAGGCGAGCAGTACTTC; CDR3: CASSYQIRGLGEQYF
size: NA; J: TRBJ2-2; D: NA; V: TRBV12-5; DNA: TGTGCTAGTGGTTCACCTTCGGGTAGGATGCCAGGGGAGCTGTTTTTT; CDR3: CASGSPSGRMPGELFF
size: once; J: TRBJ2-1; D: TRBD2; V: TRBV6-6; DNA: TGTGCCAGCAGCCTGCGGGGGGTCAATGAGCAGTTCTTC; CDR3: CASSLRGVNEQFF
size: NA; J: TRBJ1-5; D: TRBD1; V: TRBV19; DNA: TGTGCCAGTAGTACACGGACAGGGGGGAGCAATCAGCCCCAGCATTTT; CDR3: CASSTRTGGSNQPQHF
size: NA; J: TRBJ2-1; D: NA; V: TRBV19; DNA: TGTGCCAGTAGTATGGACATCAGGGTTTTGGACAATGAGCAGTTCTTC; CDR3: CASSMDIRVLDNEQFF
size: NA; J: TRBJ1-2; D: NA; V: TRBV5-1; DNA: TGCGCCAGCAGCTTCGGACAGAACTATGGCTACACCTTC; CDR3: CASSFGQNYGYTF
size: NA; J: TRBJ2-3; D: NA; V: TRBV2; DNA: TGTGCCAGCAGAGCAGGTACAGATACGCAGTATTTT; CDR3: CASRAGTDTQYF